The entry below describes one T cell receptor (beta chain). As yet, its antigen is unknown. The junction shows a germline mismatch at one end, possibly a read error. Each donor was a healthy Caucasian individual from Russia, aged roughly 6 to 95. The draw of peripheral blood yielded roughly 9.1 milliliters from each donor. Then a second PCR, running roughly 7 to 11 cycles, was carried out with a sample-barcoded 5' primer and a J-beta primer mix. TCRdb processed the 5' RACE reads anew with MiXCR; each CDR3 protein has one entry. The sample has about 640,000 distinct CDR3 sequences, 58% seen once; the top ten hold roughly 34%. These data belong to a study of blood T cells in healthy people across ages. Study outcomes and limitations: Those diversity estimates obtained from one million T cells were thought to be underestimates.

Sequenced input: blood. The sequence was collected from a man aged 60 to 75 in good health.

The CDR3: CASAPATDTQYF. As DNA, the CDR3 is TGTGCCAGCGCACCGGCGACAGATACGCAGTATTTT. The J gene is TRBJ2-3, the V gene TRBV18; D unclear. The CDR3 spans 12 residues. The germline gives CDR1 KGHSH, CDR2 LQKENI.